This T cell receptor beta chain was documented in a study of shared clonotypes between healthy human individuals. V was clipped by 3 bases and J by 2 bases; unmatched bases: 6. CDR3 size: 15 residues. Germline V lookup: CDR1 SGHTA, CDR2 FQGTGA. Sequenced by immunoSEQ multiplex PCR; TCRdb stores in-frame clones only, minus some. The repertoire includes roughly 2 million clones, roughly 94% of them detected once, and under 0.15% sits in the top ten. The receptor's source is a man aged 18-30 years in good health. Material: naive CD4+ T cells sorted from blood. Subset specified: CD45RA+ positively selected. The rearrangement uses TRBV7-3 and TRBJ2-7; 8 bases map to TRBD2. The CDR3 reads CASSLERGSPYEQYF. CDR3 DNA: TGTGCCAGCAGCTTGGAGCGGGGGTCCCCCTACGAGCAGTACTTC.